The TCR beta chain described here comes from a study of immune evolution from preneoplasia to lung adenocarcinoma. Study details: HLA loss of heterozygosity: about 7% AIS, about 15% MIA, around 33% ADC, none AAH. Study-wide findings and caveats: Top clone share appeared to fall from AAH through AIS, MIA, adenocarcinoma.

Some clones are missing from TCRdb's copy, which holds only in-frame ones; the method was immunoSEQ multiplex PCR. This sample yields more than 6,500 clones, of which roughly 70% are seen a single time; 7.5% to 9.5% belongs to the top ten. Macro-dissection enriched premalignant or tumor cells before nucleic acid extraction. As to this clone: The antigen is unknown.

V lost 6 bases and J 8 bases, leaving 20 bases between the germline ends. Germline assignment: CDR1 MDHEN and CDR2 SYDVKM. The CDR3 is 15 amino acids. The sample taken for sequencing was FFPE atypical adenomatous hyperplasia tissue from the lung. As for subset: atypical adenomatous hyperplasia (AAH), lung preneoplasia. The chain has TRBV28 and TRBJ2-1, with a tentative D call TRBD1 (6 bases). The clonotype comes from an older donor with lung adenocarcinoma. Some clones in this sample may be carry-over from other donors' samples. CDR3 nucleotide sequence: TGTGCCAGCAGCCACACAGGGATTCTCCAATATGAGCAGTTCTTC. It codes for CASSHTGILQYEQFF.